These 4 T cell receptor beta chains share one sample of origin, sequenced in a study of T cell responses to AZD1222 COVID-19 vaccine. Clones were sequenced by immunoSEQ multiplex PCR, and TCRdb holds only the in-frame ones, with some missing. Among around 87,000 clones listed, approximately 91% were seen once. The source material was peripheral blood, sampled on day 0 of AZD1222 vaccination. All receptors come from an adult in good health.

The V call is TRBV2, the J call TRBJ1-1, with 7 nucleotides matching TRBD1. The length of the CDR3 is 13 residues. Germline loops: CDR1 SNHLY, CDR2 FYNNEI. The V segment lost 6 bases and the J segment 2 bases; nucleotides outside the gene matches: 3. CDR3 sequence reads: CASRRGQNTEAFF. DNA of the CDR3: TGTGCCAGCAGGAGGGGGCAAAACACTGAAGCTTTCTTT.

The V and J genes are TRBV7-9 and TRBJ1-6, with 8 bases aligning to TRBD1. CDR1 and CDR2 from the germline V gene are SEHNR and FQNEAQ (reference sequence). The CDR3 extends over 14 amino acids. After removal of 6 bases from V and 13 bases from J, the junction contained 11 bases not matched to a gene. The CDR3 nucleotides read TGTGCCAGCAGTAAGGGACAGGCTCTTCGTCCCCTCCACTTT. This encodes CASSKGQALRPLHF.

With regard to this clone: Additional DNA sequences in this sample encode the identical CDR3. The V call is TRBV18, the J call TRBJ1-4; 9 nucleotides line up with TRBD1. Unmatched junction bases numbered 0, after V lost 3 bases and J lost 4 bases. Germline CDR1 reads KGHSH; CDR2 reads LQKENI. The length of the CDR3 is 14 residues. The CDR3 nucleotides are TGTGCCAGCTCACCGGGACAGGGTAATGAAAAACTGTTTTTT. Encoded protein: CASSPGQGNEKLFF.

The chain is built from TRBV19 and TRBJ1-3; maybe TRBD1 (5 bases). Per the germline V gene, CDR1 is LNHDA and CDR2 is SQIVND (reference sequence). The CDR3 length is 15 residues. V gave up 2 bases and J gave up 5 bases, with 13 bases separating them. The CDR3 sequence is CASSISGNRRNTIYF. The CDR3 DNA is TGTGCCAGTAGTATATCAGGGAATAGGAGAAACACCATATATTTT.